This T cell receptor beta chain comes out of a study of blood T cells in healthy people across ages. Study-wide results and limits: Higher diversity, along with more naive CD4+ cells, distinguished long-lived donors from aged donors.

Germline V lookup: CDR1 LGHNA, CDR2 YNFKEQ. V lost 0 bases, J lost 2 bases, and 13 bases lay in between. CDR3 length: 16 residues. It was with a sample-barcoded 5' primer and a J-beta primer mix that a second PCR of about 6 to 12 cycles was run. The study obtained at least 2.5 million CDR3-containing paired-end reads from every sample. TCRdb redid the calling of the 5' RACE reads with MiXCR, one entry per CDR3 protein. This table has over 1,500,000 distinct CDR3 sequences, 40% to 55% appearing once. A remark on this clonotype: Its antigen is undetermined.

They isolated at least 7 million PBMCs from each sample. The source material was blood. V usage is TRBV4-2 and J usage is TRBJ1-1; D might be TRBD1 (5 bases). The clonotype was recovered from a woman between 40 and 55 years old in good health. CDR3 DNA sequence: TGTGCCAGCAGCCAAGATACCCCTCAGGGAAACACTGAAGCTTTCTTT. Its translation is CASSQDTPQGNTEAFF.